The table lists the clone carrying this T cell receptor (beta chain) with many counts. The antigen remains unidentified. Time point given: newly diagnosed GD, antithyroid drugs for less than 3 months. Extracted PBMC RNA gave rise to the TCR library. This sample was included in a study of regulatory T cells in long-lasting Graves disease. V lost 2 bases and J lost 5, with 3 bases in between. The CDR3 runs to 11 residues. Germline assignment: CDR1 MNHEY and CDR2 SVGAGI. Regarding the study as a whole: Persistent patients shared more public clonotypes (approximately 2,900) than new patients (just under 1,000). Persistent Graves' patients showed less TCR diversity than newly diagnosed patients showed.

Building the TCR beta libraries relied on iRepertoire HTBI primers, and CDR3 regions underwent Arm-PCR. TCRdb reprocessed the multiplex PCR reads via MiXCR and lists one record per CDR3 protein. The sample includes about 210,000 distinct CDR3 sequences, approximately 18% of them seen just once. These records were also assigned to another study, of T cells in Graves' hyperthyroidism and ophthalmopathy.

The V gene is TRBV6-5, the J gene TRBJ2-5; D is unclear. This receptor was taken from a woman younger than 45 with Graves disease. The specimen was peripheral blood mononuclear cells (PBMCs), collected at new diagnosis, from a patient treated with antithyroid drugs. This CDR3 is CASSYGETQYF. The CDR3 coding sequence is TGTGCCAGCAGTTACGGTGAGACCCAGTACTTC.